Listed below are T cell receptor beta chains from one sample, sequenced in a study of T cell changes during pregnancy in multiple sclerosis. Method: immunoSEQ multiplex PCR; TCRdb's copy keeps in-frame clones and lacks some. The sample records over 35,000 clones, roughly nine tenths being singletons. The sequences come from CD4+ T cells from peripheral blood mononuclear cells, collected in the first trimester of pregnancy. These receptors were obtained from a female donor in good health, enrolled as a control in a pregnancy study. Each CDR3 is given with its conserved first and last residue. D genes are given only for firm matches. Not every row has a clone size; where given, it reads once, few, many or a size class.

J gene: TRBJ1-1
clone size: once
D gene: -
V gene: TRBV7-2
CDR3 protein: CASSTNRDTEAFF
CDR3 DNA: TGTGCCAGCAGCACAAACAGGGACACTGAAGCTTTCTTT

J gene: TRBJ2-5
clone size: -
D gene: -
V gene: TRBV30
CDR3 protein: CAWDSEGRQETQYF
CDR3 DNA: TGTGCCTGGGACAGCGAAGGTCGCCAAGAGACCCAGTACTTC

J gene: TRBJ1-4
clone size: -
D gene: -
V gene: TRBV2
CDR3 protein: CASMREATNEKLFF
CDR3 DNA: TGTGCCAGCATGAGAGAGGCAACTAATGAAAAACTGTTTTTT

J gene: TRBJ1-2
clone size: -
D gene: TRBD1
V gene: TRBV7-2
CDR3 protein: CASSPGTGLRAGYTF
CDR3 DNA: TGTGCCAGCAGCCCTGGGACAGGCTTAAGAGCTGGCTACACCTTC

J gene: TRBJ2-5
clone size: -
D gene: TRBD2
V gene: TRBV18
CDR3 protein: CASSPPGTRTGETQYF
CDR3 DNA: TGTGCCAGCTCACCACCGGGGACTAGAACCGGTGAGACCCAGTACTTC

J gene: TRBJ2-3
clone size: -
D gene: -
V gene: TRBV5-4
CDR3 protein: CASSRPTDTQYF
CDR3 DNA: TGTGCCAGCAGCCGTCCCACAGATACGCAGTATTTT

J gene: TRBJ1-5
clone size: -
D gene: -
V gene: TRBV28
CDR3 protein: CASSLTGIRRPGQPQHF
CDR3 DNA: TGTGCCAGCAGTTTAACAGGGATTCGGCGGCCGGGTCAGCCCCAGCATTTT

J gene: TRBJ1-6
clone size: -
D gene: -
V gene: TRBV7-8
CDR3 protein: CASSLRAGFQSPLHF
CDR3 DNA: TGTGCCAGCAGCTTAAGGGCGGGCTTTCAGTCACCCCTCCACTTT

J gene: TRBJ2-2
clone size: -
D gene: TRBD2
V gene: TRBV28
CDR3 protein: CASSYSGGFRTGELFF
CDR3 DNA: TGTGCCAGCAGTTATAGCGGGGGTTTCCGCACCGGGGAGCTGTTTTTT

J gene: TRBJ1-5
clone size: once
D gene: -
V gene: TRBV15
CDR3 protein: CATSREGQASQPQHF
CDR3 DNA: TGTGCCACCAGCAGAGAAGGCCAGGCGAGTCAGCCCCAGCATTTT

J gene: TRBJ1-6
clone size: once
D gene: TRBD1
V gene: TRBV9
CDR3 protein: CASSVSGGQGSPLHF
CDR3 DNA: TGTGCCAGCAGCGTATCAGGGGGGCAGGGTTCACCCCTCCACTTT

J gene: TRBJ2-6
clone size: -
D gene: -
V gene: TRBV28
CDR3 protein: CASSFATVALSGANVLTF
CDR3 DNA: TGTGCCAGCAGTTTCGCGACAGTCGCCCTCTCTGGGGCCAACGTCCTGACTTTC

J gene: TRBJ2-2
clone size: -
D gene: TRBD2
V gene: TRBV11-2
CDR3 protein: CASSLGRLAGLTGELFF
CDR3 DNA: TGTGCCAGCAGCTTAGGCAGACTAGCGGGGCTCACCGGGGAGCTGTTTTTT

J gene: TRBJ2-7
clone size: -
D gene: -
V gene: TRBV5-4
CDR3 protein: CASSLGGALAYEQYF
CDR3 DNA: TGTGCCAGCAGCTTAGGAGGGGCGCTAGCCTACGAGCAGTACTTC

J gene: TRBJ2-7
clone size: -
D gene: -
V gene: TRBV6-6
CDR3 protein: CASSYSKGVDEQYF
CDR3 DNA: TGTGCCAGCAGTTACTCGAAAGGGGTGGACGAGCAGTACTTC

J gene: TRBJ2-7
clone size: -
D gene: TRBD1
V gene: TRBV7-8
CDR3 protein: CASSSTGSSYEQYF
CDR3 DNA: TGTGCCAGCAGCTCGACAGGGAGCTCCTACGAGCAGTACTTC

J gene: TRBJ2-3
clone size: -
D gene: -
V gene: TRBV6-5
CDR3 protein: CASTLPGADTQYF
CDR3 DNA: TGTGCCAGCACCCTACCGGGGGCAGATACGCAGTATTTT

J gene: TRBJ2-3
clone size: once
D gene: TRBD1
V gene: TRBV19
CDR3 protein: CASSRQGNSNQPQYF
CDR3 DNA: TGTGCCAGTAGCCGACAGGGAAATAGCAATCAGCCCCAGTATTTT

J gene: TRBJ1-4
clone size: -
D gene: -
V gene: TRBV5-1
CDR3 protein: CASSPTGGNEKLFF
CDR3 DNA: TGCGCCAGCAGCCCAACAGGTGGGAATGAAAAACTGTTTTTT

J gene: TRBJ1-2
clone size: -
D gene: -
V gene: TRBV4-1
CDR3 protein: CASSQPGVVGYTF
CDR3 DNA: TGCGCCAGCAGCCAGCCGGGGGTCGTTGGCTACACCTTC

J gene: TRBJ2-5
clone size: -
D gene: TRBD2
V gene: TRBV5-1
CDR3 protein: CASSLGLAGALEQETQYF
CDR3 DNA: TGCGCCAGCAGCCTGGGACTAGCGGGGGCCCTAGAACAAGAGACCCAGTACTTC

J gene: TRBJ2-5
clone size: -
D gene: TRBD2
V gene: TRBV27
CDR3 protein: CASSLVLAGVETQYF
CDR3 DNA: TGTGCCAGCAGTTTAGTTCTAGCGGGGGTAGAGACCCAGTACTTC

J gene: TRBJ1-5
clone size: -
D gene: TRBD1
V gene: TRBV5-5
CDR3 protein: CASSRRDRAEYSNQPQHF
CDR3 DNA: TGTGCCAGCAGCCGCCGGGACAGGGCAGAGTATAGCAATCAGCCCCAGCATTTT

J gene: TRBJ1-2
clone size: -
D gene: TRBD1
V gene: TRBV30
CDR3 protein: CAWSVGTAYGYTF
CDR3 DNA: TGTGCCTGGAGTGTAGGGACAGCCTATGGCTACACCTTC

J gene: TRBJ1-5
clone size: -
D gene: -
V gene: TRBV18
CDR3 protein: CASQQGNQPQHF
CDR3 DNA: TGTGCCAGCCAGCAGGGCAATCAGCCCCAGCATTTT

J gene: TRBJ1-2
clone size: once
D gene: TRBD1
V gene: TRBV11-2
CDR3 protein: CASSLAKDRGYGYTF
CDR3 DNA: TGTGCCAGCAGCTTAGCCAAGGACAGGGGCTATGGCTACACCTTC

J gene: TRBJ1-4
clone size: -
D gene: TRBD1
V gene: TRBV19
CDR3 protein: CASSIPRQGGNEKLFF
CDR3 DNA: TGTGCCAGTAGTATACCACGACAGGGGGGAAATGAAAAACTGTTTTTT

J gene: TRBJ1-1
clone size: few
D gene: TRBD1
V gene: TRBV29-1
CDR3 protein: CSVEQQGATEAFF
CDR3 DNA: TGCAGCGTTGAACAACAGGGGGCCACCGAAGCTTTCTTT

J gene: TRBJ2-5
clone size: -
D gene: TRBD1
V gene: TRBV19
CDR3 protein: CASSIVGQGQETQYF
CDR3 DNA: TGTGCCAGTAGTATAGTGGGACAGGGCCAAGAGACCCAGTACTTC

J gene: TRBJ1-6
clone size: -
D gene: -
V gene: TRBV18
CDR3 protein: CASSPFREYNSPLHF
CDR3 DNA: TGTGCCAGCTCACCCTTCCGGGAGTATAATTCACCCCTCCACTTT

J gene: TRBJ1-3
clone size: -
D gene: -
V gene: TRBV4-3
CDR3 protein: CASSQGRNSGNTIYF
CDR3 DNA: TGCGCCAGCAGCCAAGGCAGGAACTCTGGAAACACCATATATTTT

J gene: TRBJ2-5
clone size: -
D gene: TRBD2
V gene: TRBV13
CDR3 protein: CASSLRFRLAAGETQYF
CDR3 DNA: TGTGCCAGCAGCTTAAGATTCCGACTAGCGGCGGGGGAGACCCAGTACTTC

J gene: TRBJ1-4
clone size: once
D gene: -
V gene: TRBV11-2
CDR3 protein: CASSLSPVTNEKLFF
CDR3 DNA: TGTGCCAGCAGCTTATCCCCAGTAACTAATGAAAAACTGTTTTTT

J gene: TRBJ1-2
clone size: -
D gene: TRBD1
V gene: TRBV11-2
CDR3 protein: CASTQGAGSYGYTF
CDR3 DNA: TGTGCCAGCACCCAGGGGGCAGGAAGCTATGGCTACACCTTC

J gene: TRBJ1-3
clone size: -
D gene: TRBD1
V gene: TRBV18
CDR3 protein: CASSPPTGVTNTIYF
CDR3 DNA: TGTGCCAGCTCACCACCGACAGGGGTTACGAACACCATATATTTT

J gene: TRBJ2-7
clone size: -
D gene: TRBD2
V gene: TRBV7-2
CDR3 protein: CASSISGGLNAYEQYF
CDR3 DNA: TGTGCCAGCAGCATCTCGGGGGGGCTGAATGCCTACGAGCAGTACTTC

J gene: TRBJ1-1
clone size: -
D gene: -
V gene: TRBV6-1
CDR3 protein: CASSSRDNTEAFF
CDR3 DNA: TGTGCCAGCAGTTCGAGGGATAACACTGAAGCTTTCTTT

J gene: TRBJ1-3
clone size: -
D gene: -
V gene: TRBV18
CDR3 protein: CASSPKGETGNTIYF
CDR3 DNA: TGTGCCAGCTCACCAAAGGGGGAGACTGGAAACACCATATATTTT

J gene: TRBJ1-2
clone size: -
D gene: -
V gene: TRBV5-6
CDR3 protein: CASSLGQVIIYGYTF
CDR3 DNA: TGTGCCAGCAGCTTGGGACAGGTGATAATCTATGGCTACACCTTC

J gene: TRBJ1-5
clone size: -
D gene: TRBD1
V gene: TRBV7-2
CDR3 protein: CASSTRQGNQPQHF
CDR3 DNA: TGTGCCAGCAGCACAAGACAGGGTAATCAGCCCCAGCATTTT

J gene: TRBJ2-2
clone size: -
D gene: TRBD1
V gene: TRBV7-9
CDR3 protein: CASSLGQGIRGGELFF
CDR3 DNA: TGTGCCAGCAGCCTGGGACAGGGGATTCGCGGCGGGGAGCTGTTTTTT

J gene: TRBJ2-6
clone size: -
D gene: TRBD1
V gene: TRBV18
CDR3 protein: CASSPVAGTGSSGANVLTF
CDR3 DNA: TGTGCCAGCTCGCCCGTCGCCGGGACAGGTTCATCTGGGGCCAACGTCCTGACTTTC

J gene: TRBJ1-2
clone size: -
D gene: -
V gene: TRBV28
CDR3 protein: CASTPPGLYYGYTF
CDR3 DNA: TGTGCCAGCACCCCCCCGGGACTATACTATGGCTACACCTTC

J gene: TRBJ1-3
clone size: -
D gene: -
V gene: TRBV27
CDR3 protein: CASSWQAGSGNTIYF
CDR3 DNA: TGTGCCAGCAGTTGGCAGGCGGGTAGTGGAAACACCATATATTTT

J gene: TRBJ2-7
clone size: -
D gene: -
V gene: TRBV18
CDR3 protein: CASSTGQRSSYEQYF
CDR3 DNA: TGTGCCAGCTCAACCGGACAGCGGAGCTCCTACGAGCAGTACTTC

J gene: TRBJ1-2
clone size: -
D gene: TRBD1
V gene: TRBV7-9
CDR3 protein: CASSFGTGDYGYTF
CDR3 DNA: TGTGCCAGCAGCTTCGGGACAGGAGATTATGGCTACACCTTC

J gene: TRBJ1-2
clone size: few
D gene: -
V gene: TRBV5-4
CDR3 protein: CASSSQYREPTGYTF
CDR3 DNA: TGTGCCAGCAGCTCCCAATACAGGGAACCCACTGGCTACACCTTC

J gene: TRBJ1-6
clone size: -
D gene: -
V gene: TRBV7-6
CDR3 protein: CASSLSESNSPLHF
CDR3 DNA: TGTGCCAGCAGCTTAAGTGAGTCAAATTCACCCCTCCACTTT

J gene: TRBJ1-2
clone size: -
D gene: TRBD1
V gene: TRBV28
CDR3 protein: CASIRGQGIYGGYTF
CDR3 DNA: TGTGCCAGCATTAGAGGACAGGGGATCTATGGTGGCTACACCTTC

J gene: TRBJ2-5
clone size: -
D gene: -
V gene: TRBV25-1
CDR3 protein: CATQTDQETQYF
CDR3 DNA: TGTGCCACCCAGACAGACCAAGAGACCCAGTACTTC

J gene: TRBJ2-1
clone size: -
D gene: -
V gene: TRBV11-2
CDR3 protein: CASSSTLTVNEQFF
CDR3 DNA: TGTGCCAGCAGCTCCACCCTGACAGTCAATGAGCAGTTCTTC

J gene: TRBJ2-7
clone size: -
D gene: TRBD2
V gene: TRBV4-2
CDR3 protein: CASSQERPTQGLAGSYEQYF
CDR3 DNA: TGTGCCAGCAGCCAAGAAAGGCCCACCCAGGGGCTAGCGGGCTCCTACGAGCAGTACTTC

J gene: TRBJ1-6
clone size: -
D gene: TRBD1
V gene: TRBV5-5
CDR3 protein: CASSLAEGAGSPLHF
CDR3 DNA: TGTGCCAGCAGCTTGGCAGAGGGGGCCGGTTCACCCCTCCACTTT

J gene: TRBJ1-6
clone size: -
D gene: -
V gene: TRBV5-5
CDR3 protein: CASSSTDSPLHF
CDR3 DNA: TGTGCCAGCAGCTCGACAGATTCACCCCTCCACTTT

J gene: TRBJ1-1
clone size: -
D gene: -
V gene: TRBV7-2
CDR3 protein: CASSLAKGGNTEAFF
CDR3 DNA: TGTGCCAGCAGCTTAGCGAAGGGAGGGAACACTGAAGCTTTCTTT

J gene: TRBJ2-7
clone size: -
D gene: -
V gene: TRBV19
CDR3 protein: CASSTRGGTWGSYEQYF
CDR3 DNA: TGTGCCAGTAGTACCAGGGGTGGCACCTGGGGCTCCTACGAGCAGTACTTC

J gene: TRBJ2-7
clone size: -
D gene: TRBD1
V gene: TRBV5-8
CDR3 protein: CASVTRGTALRQYF
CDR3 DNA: TGTGCCAGTGTAACCCGAGGGACAGCCCTACGGCAGTACTTC

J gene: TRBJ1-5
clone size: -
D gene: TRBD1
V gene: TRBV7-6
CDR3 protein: CASSPGTEIYSNQPQHF
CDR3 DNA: TGTGCCAGCAGCCCCGGGACAGAAATTTATAGCAATCAGCCCCAGCATTTT

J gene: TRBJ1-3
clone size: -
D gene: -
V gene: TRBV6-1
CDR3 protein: CASSPVSSGNTIYF
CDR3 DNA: TGTGCCAGTTCTCCGGTTTCCTCTGGAAACACCATATATTTT